This record concerns one T cell receptor beta chain sequence. Unmatched junction bases numbered 1, after V lost 8 bases and J lost 0 bases. This CDR3 has 12 residues. Germline V gene data show CDR1 as WNHNN and CDR2 as SYGVQD (reference sequence). This sample was included in a study of blood T cell repertoires in COVID-19. About the study: The analysed material was cDNA or gDNA that came from T cells, B-cell-depleted T cells, or PBMCs.

Methods used by the authors: From reference gene primer amplification, estimates of nucleated cell counts were derived. The assay was immunoSEQ multiplex PCR, and TCRdb's table has in-frame clones only and misses some. From that table come the V and J calls and clone size; the DNA was used to work out D and trimming. The top ten hold roughly 1.3% of the sample, which has some 150,000 clones, approximately 85% seen once. This chain uses TRBV10-1 with TRBJ2-7; TRBD1 matches 7 bases. The receptor was isolated from a man aged 55 to 69 who had recovered from COVID-19. The source material was peripheral blood. CDR3: CASGDSSYEQYF. The CDR3 DNA reads TGCGCCAGCGGGGACAGCTCCTACGAGCAGTACTTC.